This T cell receptor beta chain appears in the sequencing data of a study of response to subunit inactivated influenza vaccine. The CDR3 extends over 14 amino acids. J lost 12 bases, V lost 5 bases, and 10 bases had no gene match. TCRdb reanalysed the RT-PCR reads using MiXCR and keeps one entry per CDR3 protein. The data hold 150,000 to 200,000 distinct CDR3 sequences, with about an eighth observed a single time. These data were likewise used in another study, on T cells expressing NK-cell markers. That investigation notes: UMIs accompanied the 5'RACE template switching by which TCR beta cDNA was made. The TCR beta repertoires were obtained from sorted CD3+CD56+NKG2C+, CD3+CD56+NKG2C- and CD3+CD56-NKG2C+ T cells. Sequencing covered eight donors, seven HCMV-seropositive and one seronegative. In several experiments, sorting was restricted to alpha-beta TCR T cells by an anti-gamma-delta TCR antibody. There were several donors in whom these clonotypes also led the CD3+CD56-NKG2C+ fraction.

The starting material was CD8+ T cells sorted from PBMCs, obtained approximately 12 days after vaccination. V gene TRBV12-3 or TRBV12-4 combines with J gene TRBJ2-1; 10 bases are a match to TRBD2. The sequence was obtained from a man in his fifties who received an inactivated influenza vaccine. CDR3 coding DNA: TGTGCCAGCAGTCTGGGACTAGCGTCCTCCGTGCAGTTCTTC. Its translation is CASSLGLASSVQFF.